The rows below give T cell receptor beta chains drawn from one sample of a study of blood T cell repertoires in COVID-19. The repertoire was sequenced with immunoSEQ multiplex PCR; TCRdb's copy has only in-frame clones and lacks some. The table records about 240,000 clones, about four fifths of them present only once. The sequenced sample consisted of peripheral blood. These TCRs come from a woman aged 18-30 years with acute or convalescent COVID-19. Each CDR3 is given with its conserved first and last residue. A D gene is named only where the DNA matches it firmly. Clone size appears in some rows only: once, few, many, or a class for an expanded clone.

TRBD2,TRBV6-5,.,TRBJ2-2,TGTGCCAGCATCGAACGCGGGGGGCCCGGGGAGCTGTTTTTT,CASIERGGPGELFF
.,TRBV3-1/TRBV3-2,.,TRBJ2-3,TGTGCCAGCAGCCATAGGCGGAGGACCGGGGATACGCAGTATTTT,CASSHRRRTGDTQYF
TRBD2,TRBV4-1,once,TRBJ2-1,TGCGCCAGCAGCCAAGAGGCGGGAGGGTTGCATGAGCAGTTCTTC,CASSQEAGGLHEQFF
.,TRBV19,.,TRBJ1-3,TGTGCCAGTACCCCCGCCACGGGAGGAAACACCATATATTTT,CASTPATGGNTIYF
TRBD2,TRBV7-9,many,TRBJ2-2,TGTGCCAGCAAGGTTAGCGGGACTGCCGGGGAGCTGTTTTTT,CASKVSGTAGELFF
.,TRBV6-6,.,TRBJ2-7,TGTGCCAGCAGTTCCGGGACTGCTATTTACGAGCAGTACTTC,CASSSGTAIYEQYF
.,TRBV7-2,once,TRBJ2-1,TGTGCCAGCAGCTCACCTCCGGGACACAACTACAATGAGCAGTTCTTC,CASSSPPGHNYNEQFF
TRBD1,TRBV19,once,TRBJ2-7,TGTGCCAGTAGTATGACCGGGACAGGCGGCGACGAGCAGTACTTC,CASSMTGTGGDEQYF
.,TRBV30,.,TRBJ1-1,TGTGCCTGGAGAGCCCTTGGGCTGTCTGAAGCTTTCTTT,CAWRALGLSEAFF
TRBD2,TRBV11-2,.,TRBJ2-3,TGTGCCAGCACCAAGGGATGGGCTAGCGGGAGTGGTACAGATACGCAGTATTTT,CASTKGWASGSGTDTQYF
TRBD1,TRBV5-1,.,TRBJ1-2,TGCGCCAGCAGCTTGGGGGACAGCAATTATGGCTACACCTTC,CASSLGDSNYGYTF
.,TRBV6-5,.,TRBJ2-7,TGTGCCAGCAGTTACATCTCTGGGGGGGCCTTCGAGCAGTACTTC,CASSYISGGAFEQYF
.,TRBV6-2/TRBV6-3,.,TRBJ2-6,TGTGCCAGCAGTTATGGGCAGAGCTCTGGGGCCAACGTCCTGACTTTC,CASSYGQSSGANVLTF
TRBD1,TRBV5-1,.,TRBJ2-5,TGCGCCAGCAGCTCGGGACAGGGGGTAAAGACCCAGTACTTC,CASSSGQGVKTQYF
TRBD2,TRBV7-2,.,TRBJ2-1,TGTGCCAGCCTCCCCAATATAGCGGGAGGAGGCAATGAGCAGTTCTTC,CASLPNIAGGGNEQFF
TRBD2,TRBV6-2/TRBV6-3,.,TRBJ2-1,TGTGCCAGCAGTTACACTCCCGGGAGGTTGTCCTACAATGAGCAGTTCTTC,CASSYTPGRLSYNEQFF
.,TRBV7-2,.,TRBJ2-4,TGTGCCAGCAGCTTATGGGGGGAACGGAACATTCAGTACTTC,CASSLWGERNIQYF
TRBD2,TRBV6-5,.,TRBJ2-5,TGTGCCAGCAGCCCCTGGGAGGGGCGGGAGACCCAGTACTTC,CASSPWEGRETQYF
.,TRBV19,few,TRBJ1-1,TGTGCCAGTAGTACGAGAAACACTGAAGCTTTCTTT,CASSTRNTEAFF
TRBD1,TRBV7-6,.,TRBJ1-4,TGTGCCAGCAGCCCCCAGACAGGGGAGGGGGAAAAACTGTTTTTT,CASSPQTGEGEKLFF
TRBD1,TRBV6-5,.,TRBJ1-2,TGTGCCAGCAGTTCAAAACTACAGGGGGGAGGAGGTGGCTACACCTTC,CASSSKLQGGGGGYTF
.,TRBV20-1,.,TRBJ2-7,TGCAGTGTGGAGGGCCACGAGCAGTACTTC,CSVEGHEQYF
TRBD2,TRBV13,.,TRBJ2-5,TGTGCCAGCAGCTTGGGGGGGCTAGCGGGAGCGGAGACCCAGTACTTC,CASSLGGLAGAETQYF
.,TRBV5-1,.,TRBJ2-2,TGCGCCAGCAGCTCAGGTAGCGGTAGCACCGGGGAGCTGTTTTTT,CASSSGSGSTGELFF